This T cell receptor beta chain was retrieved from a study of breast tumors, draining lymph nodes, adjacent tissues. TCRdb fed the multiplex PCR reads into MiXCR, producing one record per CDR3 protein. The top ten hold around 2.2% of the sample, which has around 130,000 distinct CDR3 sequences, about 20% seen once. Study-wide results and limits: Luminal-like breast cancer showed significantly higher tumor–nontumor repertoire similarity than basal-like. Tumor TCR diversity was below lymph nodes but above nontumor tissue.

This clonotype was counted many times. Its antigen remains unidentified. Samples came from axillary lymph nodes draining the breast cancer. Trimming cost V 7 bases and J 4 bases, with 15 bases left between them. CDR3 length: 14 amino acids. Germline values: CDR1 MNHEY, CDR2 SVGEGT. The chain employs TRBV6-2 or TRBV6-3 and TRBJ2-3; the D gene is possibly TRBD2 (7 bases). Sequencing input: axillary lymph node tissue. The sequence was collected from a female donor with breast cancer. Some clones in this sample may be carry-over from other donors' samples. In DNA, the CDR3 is TGTGCCAGCATCAGGGGCGGGAGTGCAGATACGCAGTATTTT. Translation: CASIRGGSADTQYF.